The sequence of this TCR beta chain was determined in a study of T cells in Graves' hyperthyroidism and ophthalmopathy. This clonotype showed up many times. TCR beta CDR3 regions were amplified from RNA transcripts. HTBI primers were employed in a first-round RT-PCR of the TCR CDR3. TCRdb re-analysed the multiplex PCR reads in MiXCR, keeping a single row per CDR3 protein. The sample contains approximately 400,000 distinct CDR3 sequences, 15% to 20% of which appear only once. The CDR3 is made up of 14 amino acids. Per the germline V gene, CDR1 is LNHDA and CDR2 is SQIVND (reference sequence). The germline V and J ends were trimmed by 5 bases and 7 bases, with 15 bases remaining between them.

The gene calls are TRBV19 and TRBJ1-5; D gene unclear. The sequence was obtained from a woman between 18 and 29 years old with Graves' hyperthyroidism. Sequenced: blood. The CDR3 nucleotides are TGTGCCAGTAGTCCCATAGATAATAGCCAGCCCCAGCATTTT. Its translation: CASSPIDNSQPQHF.